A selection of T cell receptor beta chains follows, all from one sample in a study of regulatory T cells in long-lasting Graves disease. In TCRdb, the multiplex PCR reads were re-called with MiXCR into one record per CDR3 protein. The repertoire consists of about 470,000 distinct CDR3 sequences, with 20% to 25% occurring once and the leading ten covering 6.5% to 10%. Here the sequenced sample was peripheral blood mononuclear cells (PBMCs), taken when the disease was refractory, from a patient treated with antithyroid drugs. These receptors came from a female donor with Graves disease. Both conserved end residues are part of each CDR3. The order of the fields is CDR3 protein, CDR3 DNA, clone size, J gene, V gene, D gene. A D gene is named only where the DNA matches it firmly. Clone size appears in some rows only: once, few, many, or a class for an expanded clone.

CATHTGTGLREQYF,TGTGCCACTCATACCGGGACAGGGCTTCGCGAGCAGTACTTC,.,TRBJ2-7,TRBV28,TRBD1
CASRRTGAGPWSYNSPLHF,TGTGCCAGCAGGAGGACAGGGGCCGGGCCTTGGTCCTATAATTCACCCCTCCACTTT,many,TRBJ1-6,TRBV6-1,TRBD1
CASIAHRYSNQPQHF,TGTGCCAGCATCGCACACCGGTATAGCAATCAGCCCCAGCATTTT,many,TRBJ1-5,TRBV6-2/TRBV6-3,.
CASSSYRGANVLTF,TGTGCCAGCAGTTCGTATAGGGGGGCCAACGTCCTGACTTTC,many,TRBJ2-6,TRBV28,.
CASSLDGGANVLTF,TGTGCCAGCAGCTTGGATGGTGGGGCCAACGTCCTGACTTTC,few,TRBJ2-6,TRBV5-5,.
CASSLLGTQYF,TGTGCCAGCAGTTTATTGGGCACCCAGTACTTC,many,TRBJ2-5,TRBV27,.
CAIRRGETQYF,TGTGCCATCAGACGCGGGGAGACCCAGTACTTC,many,TRBJ2-5,TRBV10-3,.
CASSLEVPNTEAFF,TGCGCCAGCAGCTTGGAGGTGCCTAACACTGAAGCTTTCTTT,few,TRBJ1-1,TRBV5-1,.
CASSLLPPTASTDTQYF,TGTGCCAGCAGTTTATTGCCCCCGACAGCTAGCACAGATACGCAGTATTTT,.,TRBJ2-3,TRBV12-3/TRBV12-4,.
CASSYRSSYNSPLHF,TGTGCCAGCAGTTACAGGAGCTCCTATAATTCACCCCTCCACTTT,.,TRBJ1-6,TRBV2,.
CASSSTSGQGIYKNIQYF,TGTGCCAGTAGTAGTACTTCGGGACAGGGCATCTACAAAAACATTCAGTACTTC,.,TRBJ2-4,TRBV19,TRBD1
CASSLLAGGPSDTQYF,TGTGCCAGCAGCCTTCTAGCGGGAGGGCCGTCAGATACGCAGTATTTT,.,TRBJ2-3,TRBV7-3,TRBD2
CSVAGTTVGYEQFF,TGCAGCGTTGCCGGGACAACGGTTGGGTATGAGCAGTTCTTC,.,TRBJ2-1,TRBV29-1,.
CASRDFSGSLDTQYF,TGTGCCAGCAGAGACTTTAGCGGGAGTCTTGATACGCAGTATTTT,.,TRBJ2-3,TRBV28,TRBD2
CASSPRSGQGASNYGYTF,TGTGCCAGCAGCCCTAGATCGGGACAGGGGGCGTCAAACTATGGCTACACCTTC,many,TRBJ1-2,TRBV7-2,TRBD1
CASSQVEPTALNTEAFF,TGCGCCAGCAGCCAAGTCGAACCAACAGCTTTGAACACTGAAGCTTTCTTT,.,TRBJ1-1,TRBV4-1,.
CASSLFPGLADHLNEQYF,TGTGCCAGTAGTCTCTTCCCGGGACTAGCGGACCACCTCAACGAGCAGTACTTC,.,TRBJ2-7,TRBV19,TRBD2
CASARGALNYGYTF,TGTGCCAGTGCCCGGGGGGCGCTTAACTATGGCTACACCTTC,many,TRBJ1-2,TRBV28,.
CASSETGGANTEAFF,TGTGCCAGCAGTGAGACAGGGGGAGCGAACACTGAAGCTTTCTTT,many,TRBJ1-1,TRBV2,TRBD1
CASSLSGWGGENTEAFF,TGTGCCAGCAGTTTATCCGGGTGGGGGGGCGAGAACACTGAAGCTTTCTTT,few,TRBJ1-1,TRBV27,.
CASSQGSPANYGYTF,TGTGCCAGCAGTCAGGGGTCTCCAGCTAACTATGGCTACACCTTC,many,TRBJ1-2,TRBV6-1,.
CASSLESGTRGDTQYF,TGTGCCAGCAGCTTAGAGTCAGGGACTCGAGGGGATACGCAGTATTTT,few,TRBJ2-3,TRBV11-2,.